This TCR beta chain was identified during a study of blood T cell repertoires in COVID-19. Study-wide background: Material from acute and convalescent COVID-19 was sourced from the United States, Italy and Spain.

This clone was detected only once. Profiling relied on immunoSEQ multiplex PCR, and the TCRdb table lists in-frame clones only, not all of them. The data contain some 96,000 clones, approximately 86% of them singletons. Trimming stripped 0 bases from V and 6 bases from J, with 3 bases between. The CDR3 sequence is 12 residues long. Germline-derived CDR1 and CDR2 are SGHTA and FQGNSA. This TCR was recovered from a man aged 50 to 60 with active or convalescent COVID-19. The rearrangement links TRBV7-2 to TRBJ2-1; D not resolved. The sample consisted of peripheral blood. This CDR3 is CASSLAFNEQFF. CDR3 DNA: TGTGCCAGCAGCTTAGCCTTCAATGAGCAGTTCTTC.